The entry below describes one T cell receptor (beta chain). The antigen is undetermined. This PCR relied on a set of 60 Vbeta primers and 13 Jbeta primers. Produced via immunoSEQ multiplex PCR; TCRdb's table is partial and in-frame only. Among roughly 200,000 clones, about 80% were seen once, and the ten largest hold 3.4%. This entry belongs to a study of cytomegalovirus exposure and HLA in healthy donors. Whole-study findings and limits: Several V segments, TRBV6-2 and TRBV6-3 among them, could not be told apart and were dropped. Some highly shared sequence variants likely arose as a pipeline artifact. Association of a missense DCLRE1C variant with TCR beta V- and J-gene trimming was reported in a later analysis.

Germline V gene lookup returns CDR1 SGHRS and CDR2 YFSETQ. The length of the CDR3 is 13 residues. The germline V and J ends were trimmed by 4 bases and 7 bases, with 15 bases remaining between them. The chain links TRBV5-1 to TRBJ2-7; a possible D gene is TRBD1 (6 bases). The receptor comes from a man between 40 and 49 years old in good health and CMV-seropositive. Material for sequencing was PBMCs. The CDR3 DNA follows: TGCGCCAGCAGCGTACAGGGTTCCTTAGAGCAGTACTTC. Translated, it gives CASSVQGSLEQYF.